These T cell receptor beta chains were read from a single sample in a study of blood T cell repertoires in COVID-19. The data were produced by immunoSEQ multiplex PCR, yet TCRdb's version contains in-frame clones alone and is incomplete. Counted here are about 310,000 clones, 85% occurring once; the ten biggest clones make up 1.5% to 2%. The sequenced material came from PBMCs or T cells enriched from blood (not recorded which). The receptors come from a young woman who had been exposed to COVID-19. CDR3s include the opening cysteine and the closing phenylalanine or tryptophan. The order of the fields is D gene, J gene, V gene, clone size, CDR3 DNA, CDR3 protein. A D gene is named only where the DNA matches it firmly. Size tells how often a clone was seen (once, few, many) or the class of an expanded clone, and some rows leave it out.

d_call: TRBD1
j_call: TRBJ1-1
v_call: TRBV29-1
clone_size: NA
cdr3_nt: TGCAGCCTCCAGGGGGGGACAGGGGCCCTCGCAAAAGCTTTCTTT
cdr3_aa: CSLQGGTGALAKAFF

d_call: TRBD1
j_call: TRBJ2-1
v_call: TRBV5-1
clone_size: NA
cdr3_nt: TGCGCCAGCAGCTTGGGCGGACAGGGGCAGAATGAGCAGTTCTTC
cdr3_aa: CASSLGGQGQNEQFF

d_call: TRBD1
j_call: TRBJ1-2
v_call: TRBV19
clone_size: NA
cdr3_nt: TGTGCCAGTAGTCCCCCGGGACAGGGGCACTATGGCTACACCTTC
cdr3_aa: CASSPPGQGHYGYTF

d_call: NA
j_call: TRBJ1-6
v_call: TRBV9
clone_size: NA
cdr3_nt: TGTGCCAGCAGCGGCGGACCCGGACAGTTAGATAATTCACCCCTCCACTTT
cdr3_aa: CASSGGPGQLDNSPLHF

d_call: NA
j_call: TRBJ2-5
v_call: TRBV13
clone_size: NA
cdr3_nt: TGTGCCAGCAGCGCCTTACTAGACTGGGAGACCCAGTACTTC
cdr3_aa: CASSALLDWETQYF

d_call: TRBD1
j_call: TRBJ1-2
v_call: TRBV29-1
clone_size: many
cdr3_nt: TGCAGCGTTGTGGGGGGACAGACTAATCCTTCCTATGGCTACACCTTC
cdr3_aa: CSVVGGQTNPSYGYTF

d_call: NA
j_call: TRBJ2-5
v_call: TRBV30
clone_size: NA
cdr3_nt: TGTGCCTGGAGTGCCTCTCCCGAAGAGACCCAGTACTTC
cdr3_aa: CAWSASPEETQYF

d_call: NA
j_call: TRBJ1-1
v_call: TRBV28
clone_size: NA
cdr3_nt: TGTGCCAGCAGTCCGCCAACAGGGTCGTCCTCAGAAGCTTTCTTT
cdr3_aa: CASSPPTGSSSEAFF

d_call: TRBD2
j_call: TRBJ2-5
v_call: TRBV7-7
clone_size: NA
cdr3_nt: TGTGCTAGCAGCTTAGCTCCGGGGGGGCAAGAGACCCAGTACTTC
cdr3_aa: CASSLAPGGQETQYF

d_call: TRBD2
j_call: TRBJ2-5
v_call: TRBV19
clone_size: NA
cdr3_nt: TGTGCCCCCGGCACGGGACTAGCGGGAGGGTGGCAAGAGACCCAGTACTTC
cdr3_aa: CAPGTGLAGGWQETQYF

d_call: NA
j_call: TRBJ1-1
v_call: TRBV4-1
clone_size: NA
cdr3_nt: TGCGCCAGCAGCCAAGATAGGGGAACCGAAGCTTTCTTT
cdr3_aa: CASSQDRGTEAFF

d_call: NA
j_call: TRBJ2-7
v_call: TRBV28
clone_size: NA
cdr3_nt: TGTGCCAGCCAGGTGTTAAGCTCCTACGAGCAGTACTTC
cdr3_aa: CASQVLSSYEQYF

d_call: NA
j_call: TRBJ2-5
v_call: TRBV5-1
clone_size: once
cdr3_nt: TGCGCCAGCAGCTTGGGGGCGGGATCCCAAGAGACCCAGTACTTC
cdr3_aa: CASSLGAGSQETQYF

d_call: TRBD2
j_call: TRBJ2-1
v_call: TRBV7-8
clone_size: NA
cdr3_nt: TGTGCCAGCAGCCACCTAGCGGGAGGGTACAATGAGCAGTTCTTC
cdr3_aa: CASSHLAGGYNEQFF

d_call: NA
j_call: TRBJ2-5
v_call: TRBV19
clone_size: NA
cdr3_nt: TGTGCCAGTAGTACCAGGGATCAAGAGACCCAGTACTTC
cdr3_aa: CASSTRDQETQYF

d_call: NA
j_call: TRBJ1-2
v_call: TRBV5-4
clone_size: NA
cdr3_nt: TGTGCCAGCAGCTTGGACCCGGGGGTTAACTATGGCTACACCTTC
cdr3_aa: CASSLDPGVNYGYTF

d_call: TRBD2
j_call: TRBJ2-3
v_call: TRBV5-1
clone_size: NA
cdr3_nt: TGCGCCAGCAGCTTGGCCTTAGCGGGGGCCCTCAAAGGGCAGTATTTT
cdr3_aa: CASSLALAGALKGQYF

d_call: NA
j_call: TRBJ1-2
v_call: TRBV11-2
clone_size: NA
cdr3_nt: TGTGCCAGCAGCCGTGGGGCAGGGGAGGGCCTTTGGGGCTATGGCTACACCTTC
cdr3_aa: CASSRGAGEGLWGYGYTF

d_call: TRBD2
j_call: TRBJ2-7
v_call: TRBV27
clone_size: many
cdr3_nt: TGTGCCAGCAGTTTAGGGACTAGCGGCTCCTACGAGCAGTACTTC
cdr3_aa: CASSLGTSGSYEQYF

d_call: TRBD1
j_call: TRBJ1-2
v_call: TRBV3-1/TRBV3-2
clone_size: NA
cdr3_nt: TGTGCCAGCAGCCAAGGGGACAGTCTCTATGGCTACACCTTC
cdr3_aa: CASSQGDSLYGYTF

d_call: NA
j_call: TRBJ2-7
v_call: TRBV28
clone_size: NA
cdr3_nt: TGTGCCAGCACCACTGTGGGGCCCTACGAGCAGTACTTC
cdr3_aa: CASTTVGPYEQYF

d_call: NA
j_call: TRBJ2-6
v_call: TRBV7-3
clone_size: NA
cdr3_nt: TGTGCCAGCAGCTCCGGGACACCCCGCTCTGGGGCCAACGTCCTGACTTTC
cdr3_aa: CASSSGTPRSGANVLTF

d_call: TRBD1
j_call: TRBJ2-7
v_call: TRBV5-1
clone_size: NA
cdr3_nt: TGCGCCAGCAGCTTGGCCTGGGGGACAGGGTACGAGCAGTACTTC
cdr3_aa: CASSLAWGTGYEQYF

d_call: TRBD1
j_call: TRBJ2-1
v_call: TRBV19
clone_size: NA
cdr3_nt: TGTGCCAGTAGTCCAAGGACAGGCACGGTTAATGAGCAGTTCTTC
cdr3_aa: CASSPRTGTVNEQFF

d_call: NA
j_call: TRBJ1-2
v_call: TRBV30
clone_size: NA
cdr3_nt: TGTGCCTGGAATAAGTTATTGGGGCGGTATGGCTACACCTTC
cdr3_aa: CAWNKLLGRYGYTF

d_call: NA
j_call: TRBJ1-1
v_call: TRBV12-3/TRBV12-4
clone_size: NA
cdr3_nt: TGTGCCAGCAGTCCCCCGGGTTACACTGAAGCTTTCTTT
cdr3_aa: CASSPPGYTEAFF

d_call: NA
j_call: TRBJ1-2
v_call: TRBV6-5
clone_size: NA
cdr3_nt: TGTGCCAGCAGTTACTCGTCAGGAAACTATGGCTACACCTTC
cdr3_aa: CASSYSSGNYGYTF

d_call: NA
j_call: TRBJ1-2
v_call: TRBV6-5
clone_size: NA
cdr3_nt: TGTGCCAGCAGTTCGATCACGCCCAGGGTATCAGATGGCTACACCTTC
cdr3_aa: CASSSITPRVSDGYTF

d_call: TRBD2
j_call: TRBJ2-5
v_call: TRBV5-1
clone_size: NA
cdr3_nt: TGCGCCAGCAGCTCATCCGGGACTAGCGGCGGAGAGACCCAGTACTTC
cdr3_aa: CASSSSGTSGGETQYF

d_call: TRBD2
j_call: TRBJ2-5
v_call: TRBV6-5
clone_size: NA
cdr3_nt: TGTGCCAGCAGTACGGGACTAGCGGGGCAAGAGACCCAGTACTTC
cdr3_aa: CASSTGLAGQETQYF

d_call: NA
j_call: TRBJ1-2
v_call: TRBV6-2/TRBV6-3
clone_size: NA
cdr3_nt: TGTGCCAGCAGTCAGGGATATGGCTACACCTTC
cdr3_aa: CASSQGYGYTF

d_call: TRBD1
j_call: TRBJ1-1
v_call: TRBV5-1
clone_size: NA
cdr3_nt: TGCGCCAGCAGCCAGGGACAGGGAGGGACTGAAGCTTTCTTT
cdr3_aa: CASSQGQGGTEAFF

d_call: TRBD2
j_call: TRBJ2-2
v_call: TRBV29-1
clone_size: NA
cdr3_nt: TGCAGCGTCAGGGGTCCCGGGACTAGCGGGAAATACGGGGAGCTGTTTTTT
cdr3_aa: CSVRGPGTSGKYGELFF

d_call: NA
j_call: TRBJ2-3
v_call: TRBV28
clone_size: NA
cdr3_nt: TGTGCCAGCAGTTTTGACAGTGGTAAAATAGGCACAGATACGCAGTATTTT
cdr3_aa: CASSFDSGKIGTDTQYF

d_call: TRBD2
j_call: TRBJ2-5
v_call: TRBV12-3/TRBV12-4
clone_size: NA
cdr3_nt: TGTGCCAGCAGGGGGACTAGCGTCGGGACCCAGTACTTC
cdr3_aa: CASRGTSVGTQYF

d_call: TRBD1
j_call: TRBJ1-2
v_call: TRBV25-1
clone_size: NA
cdr3_nt: TGTGCCAGCAGTACACAGGGGATCTATGGCTACACCTTC
cdr3_aa: CASSTQGIYGYTF

d_call: TRBD1
j_call: TRBJ2-7
v_call: TRBV6-2/TRBV6-3
clone_size: NA
cdr3_nt: TGTGCCAGCAGTGACGACAGGGGGTCAATCGCCTCCTACGAGCAGTACTTC
cdr3_aa: CASSDDRGSIASYEQYF

d_call: TRBD1
j_call: TRBJ1-3
v_call: TRBV28
clone_size: NA
cdr3_nt: TGTGCCAGCAGTTTCTTTCTTAGATACCGGGACAGATTCTCTGGAAACACCATATATTTT
cdr3_aa: CASSFFLRYRDRFSGNTIYF

d_call: NA
j_call: TRBJ1-5
v_call: TRBV6-5
clone_size: once
cdr3_nt: TGTGCCAGCAGTTCTACGACAGGAAACCTTTATCAGCCCCAGCATTTT
cdr3_aa: CASSSTTGNLYQPQHF

d_call: NA
j_call: TRBJ1-4
v_call: TRBV18
clone_size: NA
cdr3_nt: TGTGCCAGCTCACCTACCGGGACACCTGAAAAACTGTTTTTT
cdr3_aa: CASSPTGTPEKLFF

d_call: NA
j_call: TRBJ2-1
v_call: TRBV9
clone_size: NA
cdr3_nt: TGTGCCAGCAGCGTAGGTAAGGGAGAGAGCTCCTACAATGAGCAGTTCTTC
cdr3_aa: CASSVGKGESSYNEQFF

d_call: TRBD1
j_call: TRBJ2-3
v_call: TRBV5-1
clone_size: NA
cdr3_nt: TGCGCCAGCAGCTTGGCCGGGACAGCCAACACAGATACGCAGTATTTT
cdr3_aa: CASSLAGTANTDTQYF

d_call: TRBD1
j_call: TRBJ2-5
v_call: TRBV9
clone_size: NA
cdr3_nt: TGTGCCAGCAGCGTAGTGGAGGGAACAACAGGGGGAGAGACCCAGTACTTC
cdr3_aa: CASSVVEGTTGGETQYF

d_call: NA
j_call: TRBJ1-4
v_call: TRBV7-6
clone_size: NA
cdr3_nt: TGTGCCAGCAGCTTAACCGAGGCTGAAAAACTGTTTTTT
cdr3_aa: CASSLTEAEKLFF

d_call: TRBD1
j_call: TRBJ1-5
v_call: TRBV5-6
clone_size: NA
cdr3_nt: TGTGCCAGCAGCTCGGACAGGTGGAGCAATCAGCCCCAGCATTTT
cdr3_aa: CASSSDRWSNQPQHF

d_call: NA
j_call: TRBJ1-1
v_call: TRBV7-8
clone_size: once
cdr3_nt: TGTGCCAGCAGCTTAGCGGGGGGGCAGGGGAGGACTGAAGCTTTCTTT
cdr3_aa: CASSLAGGQGRTEAFF

d_call: TRBD2
j_call: TRBJ2-7
v_call: TRBV4-1
clone_size: NA
cdr3_nt: TGCGCCAGCAGCCCATTGTCGGGACTAGCGGGAGACGAGCAGTACTTC
cdr3_aa: CASSPLSGLAGDEQYF

d_call: NA
j_call: TRBJ1-3
v_call: TRBV28
clone_size: NA
cdr3_nt: TGTGCCAGCAGTCTCGGGGGGTCTGGAAACACCATATATTTT
cdr3_aa: CASSLGGSGNTIYF